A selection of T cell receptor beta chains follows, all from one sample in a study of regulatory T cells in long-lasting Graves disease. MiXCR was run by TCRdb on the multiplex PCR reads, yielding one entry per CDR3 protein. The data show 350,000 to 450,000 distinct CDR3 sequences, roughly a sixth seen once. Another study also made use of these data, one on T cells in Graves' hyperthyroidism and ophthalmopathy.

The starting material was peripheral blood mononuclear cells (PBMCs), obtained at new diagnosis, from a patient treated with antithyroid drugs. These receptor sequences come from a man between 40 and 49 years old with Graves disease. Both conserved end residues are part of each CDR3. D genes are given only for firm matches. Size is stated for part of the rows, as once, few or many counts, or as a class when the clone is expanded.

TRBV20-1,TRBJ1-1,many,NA,CSASSAGANTEAFF,TGCAGTGCTAGTAGTGCCGGGGCGAACACTGAAGCTTTCTTT
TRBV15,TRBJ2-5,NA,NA,CATSRDGGGRETQYF,TGTGCCACCAGCAGAGATGGTGGGGGGCGAGAGACCCAGTACTTC
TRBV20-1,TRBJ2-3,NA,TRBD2,CSAPLGGVEDTQYF,TGCAGTGCGCCACTCGGGGGGGTCGAAGATACGCAGTATTTT
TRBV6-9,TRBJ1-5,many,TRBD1,CASSYSGGINQPQHF,TGTGCCAGCAGTTACTCAGGGGGAATCAATCAGCCCCAGCATTTT
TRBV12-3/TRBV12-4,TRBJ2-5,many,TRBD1,CASSFDRGGETQYF,TGTGCCAGCAGTTTCGACAGGGGTGGGGAGACCCAGTACTTC
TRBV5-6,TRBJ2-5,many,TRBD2,CASSLGLAGETQYF,TGTGCCAGCAGCTTGGGACTAGCGGGGGAGACCCAGTACTTC
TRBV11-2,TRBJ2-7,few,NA,CASSLHGIYEQYF,TGTGCCAGCAGCTTACACGGGATCTACGAGCAGTACTTC
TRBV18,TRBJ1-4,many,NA,CASSPNQGSEKLFF,TGTGCCAGCTCACCAAATCAGGGAAGTGAAAAACTGTTTTTT
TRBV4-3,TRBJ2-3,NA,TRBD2,CASSMFRGVSGGTDTQYF,TGCGCCAGCAGCATGTTCCGGGGGGTTAGCGGGGGCACAGATACGCAGTATTTT
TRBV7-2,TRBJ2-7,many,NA,CASSLRVEGRYEQYF,TGTGCCAGCAGCTTAAGGGTAGAGGGTCGGTACGAGCAGTACTTC
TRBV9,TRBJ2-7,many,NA,CASSVSRTGYEQYF,TGTGCCAGCAGCGTAAGTCGGACTGGCTACGAGCAGTACTTC
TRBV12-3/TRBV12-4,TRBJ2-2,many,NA,CASKVNTGELFF,TGTGCCAGCAAAGTCAACACCGGGGAGCTGTTTTTT
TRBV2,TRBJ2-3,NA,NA,CASSETVSTDTQYF,TGTGCCAGCAGTGAAACTGTAAGCACAGATACGCAGTATTTT
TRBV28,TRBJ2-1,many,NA,CASSARRGGAYNEQFF,TGTGCCAGCAGCGCCAGGAGGGGGGGGGCCTACAATGAGCAGTTCTTC
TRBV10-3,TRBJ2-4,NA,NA,CAISESKVMAAKNIQYF,TGTGCCATCAGTGAGTCGAAGGTCATGGCAGCCAAAAACATTCAGTACTTC
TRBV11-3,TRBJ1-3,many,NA,CASSLVDGATIYF,TGTGCCAGCAGCTTAGTAGACGGGGCCACCATATATTTT
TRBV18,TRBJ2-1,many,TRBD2,CASSPPSGLPEQFF,TGTGCCAGCTCACCGCCTAGCGGCCTACCTGAGCAGTTCTTC
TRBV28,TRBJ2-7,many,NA,CASSLPRPSYEQYF,TGTGCCAGCAGTTTACCCAGGCCGTCGTACGAGCAGTACTTC